A single sample gave rise to the 17 T cell receptor beta chains below, sequenced in a study of blood T cell repertoires in COVID-19. Some clones are missing from TCRdb's copy, which holds only in-frame ones; the method was immunoSEQ multiplex PCR. Seen here are 310,000 or so clones, roughly 86% observed once, and the top ten hold approximately 9%. The source material was PBMCs or T cells enriched from blood (not recorded which). Receptor source: a woman aged 18 to 35 who had recovered from COVID-19.

J is TRBJ2-1 and V is TRBV6-5, with D possibly TRBD2 on 5 matching bases. The CDR3 runs 12 residues. Per the germline V gene, CDR1 is MNHEY and CDR2 is SVGAGI. V dropped 5 bases and J dropped 9 bases, with 11 bases sitting between them. This CDR3 is CASSLGEGEQFF. The DNA of the CDR3 is TGTGCCAGCAGTCTGGGAGAGGGTGAGCAGTTCTTC.

The V gene is TRBV28, the J gene TRBJ1-2; D possibly corresponds to TRBD1 (6 bases). Trimming took 2 bases from V and 3 from J, leaving 10 bases between them. The germline gives CDR1 MDHEN, CDR2 SYDVKM. This CDR3 is built from 14 residues. DNA for the CDR3: TGTGCCAGCAGTTTAGGGGGGGCGCACTATGGCTACACCTTC. It encodes CASSLGGAHYGYTF.

The V gene is TRBV24-1, the J gene TRBJ2-1; 14 nucleotides line up with TRBD2. This CDR3 contains 16 residues. Germline CDR1 and CDR2: KGHDR and SFDVKD. Trimming removed 2 bases from V and 6 bases from J; junction bases left unmatched: 2. The CDR3 protein is CATSDSGTSGSNEQFF. The CDR3 coding sequence is TGTGCCACCAGTGATTCCGGGACTAGCGGGAGCAATGAGCAGTTCTTC.

About this clone itself: A read error may account for a junction end that differs from germline. Within the sample, other DNA sequences also encode this same CDR3. The chain is built from TRBV5-6 and TRBJ2-2; 8 bases agree with TRBD2. Per the germline V gene, CDR1 is SGHDT and CDR2 is YYEEEE. The CDR3 extends over 16 amino acids. This CDR3 is CASSSGGGFNTGELFF. DNA of the CDR3: TGCGCCAGCAGCTCCGGGGGGGGTTTTAACACCGGGGAGCTGTTTTTT.

The CDR3 sequence is CATSEQGFSNQPQHF. DNA of the CDR3: TGTGCCACCAGTGAGCAGGGGTTTAGCAATCAGCCCCAGCATTTT. The chain links TRBV24-1 to TRBJ1-5; TRBD1 might be the D (6 bases). CDR1 is KGHDR and CDR2 is SFDVKD in the germline V gene. V lost 4 bases to trimming and J lost 0 bases, with 9 bases between them. The CDR3 loop spans 15 amino acids.

V gene TRBV14 combines with J gene TRBJ2-5, with D maybe TRBD2 (5 bases). V was clipped by 0 bases and J by 5 bases, with 22 bases between them. From germline, CDR1 is SGHDN and CDR2 FVKESK. The CDR3 has 18 residues. The CDR3 reads CASSQENPVRGRWETQYF. Written as DNA, the CDR3 is TGTGCCAGCAGCCAAGAAAACCCCGTACGGGGAAGGTGGGAGACCCAGTACTTC.

The chain has TRBV10-3 and TRBJ1-2, with D possibly matching TRBD1 (6 bases). CDR3 length: 18 amino acids. Germline CDR1 reads ENHRY; CDR2 reads SYGVKD. Trimming took 0 bases from V and 0 from J, leaving 17 bases between them. The CDR3 sequence: CAISESTAGAGPNYGYTF. CDR3 nucleotide sequence: TGTGCCATCAGTGAGTCGACGGCGGGGGCAGGGCCTAACTATGGCTACACCTTC.

A single count supports this clone. The CDR3 DNA is TGTGCCAGCAGCGCCCCGTTAATAGCAGGGTTAGGTGGAAACACCATATATTTT. This encodes CASSAPLIAGLGGNTIYF. V gene TRBV9 combines with J gene TRBJ1-3; a weak D match, TRBD1 (5 bases). The CDR3 consists of 18 residues. Germline V gene sequence: CDR1 SGDLS, CDR2 YYNGEE. Trimming took off 3 bases at V and 3 bases at J, with 22 bases between the two ends.

The rearrangement uses TRBV2 and TRBJ1-5; D is possibly TRBD1 (6 bases). This CDR3 comprises 14 residues. Germline V gene data show CDR1 as SNHLY and CDR2 as FYNNEI. V lost 7 bases, J lost 5 bases, and 15 bases lay in between. CDR3 nucleotide sequence: TGTGCCAGCAAACGGCAGGGGTGGGATCAGCCCCAGCATTTT. Its protein is CASKRQGWDQPQHF.

The rearrangement links TRBV7-9 to TRBJ1-2; a possible D gene is TRBD1 (6 bases). The CDR3 loop spans 17 amino acids. The V gene's germline CDR1 is SEHNR and CDR2 FQNEAQ (reference sequence). V was pared by 4 bases and J by 7 bases, with 25 bases between. The CDR3 loop is CASSSLPDIGGAAGYTF. The CDR3 nucleotides are TGTGCCAGCAGCTCGCTCCCAGATATTGGGGGGGCAGCTGGCTACACCTTC.

J is TRBJ2-7 and V is TRBV4-3; TRBD2 agrees at 7 bases. The length of the CDR3 is 17 residues. The germline V gene has CDR1 LGHNA and CDR2 YSLEER. The J segment lost 3 bases and the V segment lost 0 bases, leaving 11 bases of the junction unmatched. CDR3 DNA sequence: TGCGCCAGCAGCCAAGATCTCGTACCGGGCGGGGGCTACGAGCAGTACTTC. This codes for CASSQDLVPGGGYEQYF.

The chain's CDR3 is CASSLVGQGDYGYTF. DNA of the CDR3: TGTGCCAGCAGCTTGGTAGGGCAGGGCGACTATGGCTACACCTTC. This chain uses TRBV5-5 with TRBJ1-2, with a possible D match to TRBD1 (5 bases). The CDR3 length is 15 residues. V was shortened by 0 bases and J by 3 bases, with 12 bases between the two germline ends. From germline, CDR1 is SGHKS and CDR2 YYEKEE (reference sequence).

The chain employs TRBV12-3 or TRBV12-4 and TRBJ1-1; no firm D call. Deletions cut 11 bases from V and 0 bases from J, with 13 bases between. The CDR3 is 13 amino acids. CDR3 DNA sequence: TGTGCCGGAGCCCGTTCCTTGAACACTGAAGCTTTCTTT. Protein: CAGARSLNTEAFF.

The CDR3 nucleotides are TGTGCCACCAGCGGAGGGACAGTGTACCCTCGCGAGCAGTACTTC. It is translated as CATSGGTVYPREQYF. V and J are TRBV15 and TRBJ2-7; D perhaps matches TRBD1 (7 bases). V lost 5 bases and J 6 bases, leaving 20 bases between the germline ends. The CDR3 is 15 amino acids. In germline, CDR1 is LNHNV, CDR2 YYDKDF (reference sequence).

Details on this clone: At the DNA level, this CDR3 is encoded by other sequences in the same sample as well. The chain employs TRBV9 and TRBJ2-7; D is perhaps TRBD2 (5 bases). CDR1 and CDR2 from the germline V gene are SGDLS and YYNGEE. The CDR3 contains 14 residues. V shed 4 bases and J shed 2 bases, with 13 bases lying between them. The chain's CDR3 is CASSPAGGTYEQYF. CDR3 DNA: TGTGCCAGCAGCCCGGCGGGTGGGACCTACGAGCAGTACTTC.

Only a few counts were recorded for this clone. This sequence joins TRBV19 and TRBJ2-3; TRBD2 aligns across 10 bases. CDR1 is LNHDA, CDR2 SQIVND, per germline (reference sequence). V lost 6 bases and J lost 3; bases outside the gene matches: 6. The CDR3 has 15 amino acids. CDR3 nucleotides: TGTGCCAGTAGCCCTGGACTAGCGGATACAGATACGCAGTATTTT. Its translation: CASSPGLADTDTQYF.

The chain recombines TRBV27 with TRBJ1-5; 9 bases map to TRBD1. CDR3 length: 16 residues. V was pared by 0 bases and J by 2 bases, with 2 bases of the junction left unmatched. Germline lookup yields CDR1 MNHEY and CDR2 SMNVEV (reference sequence). The CDR3 sequence is CASSLSNRGRNQPQHF. The CDR3 DNA sequence: TGTGCCAGCAGTTTATCAAACAGGGGGCGCAATCAGCCCCAGCATTTT.